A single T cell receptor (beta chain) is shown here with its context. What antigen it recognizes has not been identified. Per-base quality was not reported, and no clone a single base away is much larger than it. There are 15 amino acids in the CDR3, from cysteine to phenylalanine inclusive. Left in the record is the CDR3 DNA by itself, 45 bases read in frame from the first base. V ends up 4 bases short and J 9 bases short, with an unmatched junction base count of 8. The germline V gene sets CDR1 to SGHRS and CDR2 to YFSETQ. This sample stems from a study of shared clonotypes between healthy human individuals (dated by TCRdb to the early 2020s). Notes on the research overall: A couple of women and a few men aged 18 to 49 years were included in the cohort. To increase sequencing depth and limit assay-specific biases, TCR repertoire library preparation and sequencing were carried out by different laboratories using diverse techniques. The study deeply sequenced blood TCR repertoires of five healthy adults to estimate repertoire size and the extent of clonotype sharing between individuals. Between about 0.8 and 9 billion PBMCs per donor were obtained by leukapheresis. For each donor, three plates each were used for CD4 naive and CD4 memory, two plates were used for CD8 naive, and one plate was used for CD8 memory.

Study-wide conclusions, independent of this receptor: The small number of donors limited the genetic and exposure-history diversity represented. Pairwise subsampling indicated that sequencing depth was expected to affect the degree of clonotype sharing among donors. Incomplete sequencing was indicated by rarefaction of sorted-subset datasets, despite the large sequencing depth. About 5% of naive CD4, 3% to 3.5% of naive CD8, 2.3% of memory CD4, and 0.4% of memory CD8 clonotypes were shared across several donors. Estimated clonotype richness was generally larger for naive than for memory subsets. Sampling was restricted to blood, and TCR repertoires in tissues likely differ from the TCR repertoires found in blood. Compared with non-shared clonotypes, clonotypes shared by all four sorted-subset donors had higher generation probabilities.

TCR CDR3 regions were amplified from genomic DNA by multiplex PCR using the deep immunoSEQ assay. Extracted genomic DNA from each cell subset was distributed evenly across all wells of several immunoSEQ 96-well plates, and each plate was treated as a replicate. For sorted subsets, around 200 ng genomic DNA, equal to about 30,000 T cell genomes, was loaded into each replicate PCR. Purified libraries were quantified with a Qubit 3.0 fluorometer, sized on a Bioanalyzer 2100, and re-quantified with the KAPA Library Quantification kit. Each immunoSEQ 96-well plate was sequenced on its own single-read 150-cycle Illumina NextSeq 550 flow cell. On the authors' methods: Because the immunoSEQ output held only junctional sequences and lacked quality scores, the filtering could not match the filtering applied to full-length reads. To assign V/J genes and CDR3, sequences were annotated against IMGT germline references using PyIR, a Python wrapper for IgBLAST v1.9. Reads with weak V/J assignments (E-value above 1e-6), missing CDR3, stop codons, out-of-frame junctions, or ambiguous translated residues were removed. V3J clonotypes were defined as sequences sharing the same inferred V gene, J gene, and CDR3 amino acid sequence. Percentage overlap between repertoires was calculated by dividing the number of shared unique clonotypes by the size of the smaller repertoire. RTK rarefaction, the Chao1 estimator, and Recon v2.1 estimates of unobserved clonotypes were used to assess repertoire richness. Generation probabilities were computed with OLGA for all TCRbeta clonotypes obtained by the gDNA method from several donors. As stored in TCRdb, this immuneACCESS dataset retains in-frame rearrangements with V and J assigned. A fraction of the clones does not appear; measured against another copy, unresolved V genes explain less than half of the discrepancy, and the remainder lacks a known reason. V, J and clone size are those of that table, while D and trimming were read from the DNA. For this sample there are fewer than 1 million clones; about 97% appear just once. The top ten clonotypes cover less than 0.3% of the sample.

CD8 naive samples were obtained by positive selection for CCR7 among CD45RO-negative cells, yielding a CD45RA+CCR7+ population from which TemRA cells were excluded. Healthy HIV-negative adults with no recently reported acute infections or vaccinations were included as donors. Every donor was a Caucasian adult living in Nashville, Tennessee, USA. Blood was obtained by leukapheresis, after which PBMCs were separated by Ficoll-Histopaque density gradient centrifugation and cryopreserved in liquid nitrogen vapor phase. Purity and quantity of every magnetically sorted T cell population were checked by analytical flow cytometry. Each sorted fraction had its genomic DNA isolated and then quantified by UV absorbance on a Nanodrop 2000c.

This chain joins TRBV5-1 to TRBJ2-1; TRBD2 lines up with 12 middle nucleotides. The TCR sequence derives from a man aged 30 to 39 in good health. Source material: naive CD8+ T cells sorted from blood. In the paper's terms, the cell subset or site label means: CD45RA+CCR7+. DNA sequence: TGCGCCAGCAGCCATTCTAGCGGGAGGGCTGTTGAGCAGTTCTTC. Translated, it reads CASSHSSGRAVEQFF.